The rows below give T cell receptor beta chains drawn from one sample of a study of T cell responses to AZD1222 COVID-19 vaccine. This table comes from immunoSEQ multiplex PCR, and its TCRdb copy is limited to in-frame clones, with some not included. The profile shows about 200,000 clones, roughly 92% of them singletons. The sample was peripheral blood, taken 28 days after the second AZD1222 dose. Every receptor here comes from an adult who received the AZD1222 COVID-19 vaccine. Each CDR3 is given with its conserved first and last residue. A D gene is named only where the DNA matches it firmly. The size entry is marked missing in some rows and otherwise reads once, few, many or a size class.

J,size,D,V,DNA,CDR3
TRBJ2-7,NA,NA,TRBV10-2,TGCGCCAGCAAGAGGACGGCTAGTTACGAGCAGTACTTC,CASKRTASYEQYF
TRBJ1-5,once,NA,TRBV18,TGTGCCAGCTCAACGGGGGCGCTTGGCAATCAGCCCCAGCATTTT,CASSTGALGNQPQHF
TRBJ2-2,NA,NA,TRBV7-3,TGTGCCAGCAGGGGGACAACGAACACCGGGGAGCTGTTTTTT,CASRGTTNTGELFF
TRBJ2-6,NA,NA,TRBV5-4,TGTGCCAGCAGCCCCGCCGCAGGGTCTGGGGCCAACGTCCTGACTTTC,CASSPAAGSGANVLTF
TRBJ2-7,NA,NA,TRBV5-5,TGTGCCAGCAGCTTAACAATCTCCTACGAGCAGTACTTC,CASSLTISYEQYF
TRBJ2-5,NA,TRBD2,TRBV9,TGTGCCAGCAGCGAGGGACTAGCGGGGGGGCCTCGAGAGACCCAGTACTTC,CASSEGLAGGPRETQYF
TRBJ2-3,NA,NA,TRBV6-2/TRBV6-3,TGTGCCAGCAGCATGGTGGGGGGCACAGATACGCAGTATTTT,CASSMVGGTDTQYF
TRBJ1-3,NA,NA,TRBV29-1,TGCAGCGTTCAGGAAACCTCTGGAAACACCATATATTTT,CSVQETSGNTIYF
TRBJ2-2,NA,NA,TRBV2,TGTGCCAGCCGGAAGGCCCTGCAGTCGAACACCGGGGAGCTGTTTTTT,CASRKALQSNTGELFF
TRBJ2-6,NA,TRBD1,TRBV30,TGTGCCTGGAGGGGACAGGGGGCATCCGGGGCCAACGTCCTGACTTTC,CAWRGQGASGANVLTF
TRBJ1-3,NA,NA,TRBV4-1,TGCGCCAGCAGCCAAGATCCGGGTCCTGGAAACACCATATATTTT,CASSQDPGPGNTIYF
TRBJ2-1,NA,TRBD2,TRBV20-1,TGCAGTGCTAGTCGGCTAGCGGGGGGCTTACACTCCTACAATGAGCAGTTCTTC,CSASRLAGGLHSYNEQFF
TRBJ1-1,NA,TRBD1,TRBV7-9,TGTGCCAGCAGCCTACAGGGGTCCATGAACACTGAAGCTTTCTTT,CASSLQGSMNTEAFF
TRBJ1-4,NA,NA,TRBV30,TGTGCCTGGACTCCGAGGGCAACTAATGAAAAACTGTTTTTT,CAWTPRATNEKLFF
TRBJ1-4,NA,TRBD1,TRBV6-1,TGTGCCAGCAGTGAATCTGGACAGGGGGCTGAAAAACTGTTTTTT,CASSESGQGAEKLFF
TRBJ1-3,NA,TRBD1,TRBV9,TGTGCCAGCAGCGTGGGGGGACAGATTTCTGGAAACACCATATATTTT,CASSVGGQISGNTIYF
TRBJ1-2,NA,TRBD1,TRBV29-1,TGCAGCGTTGAAACCGGGACAGGGGGCGCAGGTGGCTACACCTTC,CSVETGTGGAGGYTF
TRBJ2-3,NA,NA,TRBV3-1/TRBV3-2,TGTGCCAGCAGCCATGCCCTTAGCACAGATACGCAGTATTTT,CASSHALSTDTQYF
TRBJ1-1,NA,NA,TRBV2,TGTGCCAGCGTCCCGAACACTGAAGCTTTCTTT,CASVPNTEAFF
TRBJ2-3,NA,NA,TRBV14,TGTGCCAGCAGCCAATTCAGAGATACGCAGTATTTT,CASSQFRDTQYF
TRBJ1-2,NA,NA,TRBV6-2/TRBV6-3,TGTGCCAGCAGTTACTCGAGGGGCTATGGCTACACCTTC,CASSYSRGYGYTF
TRBJ1-1,NA,NA,TRBV2,TGTGCCAGCAGTGAAGCTGTCGGATTTAACACTGAAGCTTTCTTT,CASSEAVGFNTEAFF
TRBJ2-5,NA,NA,TRBV11-2,TGTGCCAGCAGCCCGGGGGTGAGCACCGCGGAGACCCAGTACTTC,CASSPGVSTAETQYF
TRBJ1-3,NA,NA,TRBV7-7,TGTGCCAGCAGCCCGGACGGCCGGGGAAACACCATATATTTT,CASSPDGRGNTIYF
TRBJ1-6,NA,TRBD1,TRBV5-1,TGCGCCAGCAGCTTGAGGACAGGGGTTTCACCCCTCCACTTT,CASSLRTGVSPLHF
TRBJ1-2,NA,NA,TRBV6-5,TGTGCCAGCAGTTACGGTAGTGCGGGGCGGGATGGCTACACCTTC,CASSYGSAGRDGYTF
TRBJ2-7,NA,NA,TRBV7-8,TGTGCCAGCAGCTTAGAGAGGGCCTACGAGCAGTACTTC,CASSLERAYEQYF
TRBJ2-3,once,TRBD2,TRBV7-2,TGTGCCAGCAGCTTACTGGGACTACATAGCACAGATACGCAGTATTTT,CASSLLGLHSTDTQYF
TRBJ1-1,NA,TRBD1,TRBV7-9,TGTGCCAGCAGCTTCGACAGGGCGTACACTGAAGCTTTCTTT,CASSFDRAYTEAFF
TRBJ1-1,NA,TRBD1,TRBV12-3/TRBV12-4,TGTGCCAGCAGCCCCGGGCGACAGGGGGAACCTTTCTTT,CASSPGRQGEPFF
TRBJ1-2,NA,NA,TRBV6-1,TGTGCCAGCAGTGACCCGACCCGCGTTGGGTACACCTTC,CASSDPTRVGYTF
TRBJ1-6,NA,NA,TRBV7-2,TGTGCCAGCGGGTCCCGGGACAACTATAATTCACCCCTCCACTTT,CASGSRDNYNSPLHF
TRBJ1-5,NA,TRBD1,TRBV28,TGTGCCAGCTATCCGGGACAGGGGGCTTATCAGCCCCAGCATTTT,CASYPGQGAYQPQHF
TRBJ2-7,NA,NA,TRBV6-2/TRBV6-3,TGTGCCAGCAGTTACCGGAAAGAAGGCGAGCAGTACTTC,CASSYRKEGEQYF
TRBJ1-2,NA,NA,TRBV5-1,TGCGCCAGCAGGGAAGGGGGGCCGGACTATGGCTACACCTTC,CASREGGPDYGYTF
TRBJ1-6,NA,NA,TRBV7-2,TGTGCCAGCAGTCGACGTGGGGGGGCCGATTCACCCCTCCACTTT,CASSRRGGADSPLHF
TRBJ2-1,NA,NA,TRBV27,TGTGCCAGCAGATACAGAGTAGGGGAGCAGTTCTTC,CASRYRVGEQFF
TRBJ1-1,NA,NA,TRBV3-1/TRBV3-2,TGTGCCAGCAGCCACTTGAAAGGGCGAGCTGAAGCTTTCTTT,CASSHLKGRAEAFF
TRBJ2-7,NA,NA,TRBV7-9,TGTGCCAGCAGCTTAGGGCAGGGAAGGCACTACGAGCAGTACTTC,CASSLGQGRHYEQYF
TRBJ2-1,NA,TRBD1,TRBV14,TGTGCCAGCAGCCGGGACAGGCGGCCTACCCTGATTGAGCAGTTCTTC,CASSRDRRPTLIEQFF
TRBJ2-1,NA,TRBD1,TRBV6-6,TGTGCCAGCAGTCCGACAGGGGGCGTCTACAATGAGCAGTTCTTC,CASSPTGGVYNEQFF
TRBJ2-6,NA,NA,TRBV3-1/TRBV3-2,TGTGCCAGCAGCCAACTTGTTGGTACCTCTACTGGGGCCAACGTCCTGACTTTC,CASSQLVGTSTGANVLTF
TRBJ2-5,NA,TRBD1,TRBV28,TGTGCCAGCAGTTTATCACAGGGGGCGCGGGAGACCCAGTACTTC,CASSLSQGARETQYF
TRBJ1-2,NA,NA,TRBV10-3,TGTGCCATCAGTGGGAGGGGGAATGGCTACACCTTC,CAISGRGNGYTF
TRBJ1-5,NA,NA,TRBV10-2,TGCGCCAGCAGTGAGACTACTCAGCCCCAGCATTTT,CASSETTQPQHF
TRBJ1-5,NA,TRBD1,TRBV28,TGTGCCAGCATACAGGGGAGGGTCAATCAGCCCCAGCATTTT,CASIQGRVNQPQHF
TRBJ1-1,NA,TRBD1,TRBV9,TGTGCCAGCAGCGAATTCCTTCCAGGGGGCTCTGAAGCTTTCTTT,CASSEFLPGGSEAFF
TRBJ1-4,NA,TRBD1,TRBV7-9,TGTGCCAGCAGCCCCCGGACAGGGCGGGTCGTCGGTGAAAAACTGTTTTTT,CASSPRTGRVVGEKLFF